The present T cell receptor (beta chain) was sequenced within a study of glioma-infiltrating T cells listed by TCRdb under 2016. Turning to the overall study: Glioma tissue, non-neoplastic brain tissue and matched peripheral blood mononuclear cells were used as sources from which TCR alpha- and beta-chain repertoires were sequenced. The paired cohort comprised three low-grade glioma patients, roughly 8 primary glioblastoma patients and three non-glioma patients contributing non-neoplastic brain tissue. To gauge divergence between tissue and blood T-cell populations, every tissue-infiltrating repertoire was compared against the peripheral blood repertoire from the same patient.

TCR alpha and beta CDR3 regions were amplified with the iRepertoire nested amplicon-rescue multiplex PCR (arm-PCR) platform from RNA. The input for one-step reverse transcription and amplification was about 95-450 ng of either tissue mRNA or PBMC total RNA. Following bead purification, Illumina adapters were added by a secondary multiplex PCR, and libraries between 200 and 400 bp were gel-purified. Internal 6-nucleotide barcodes were carried by the libraries and were used for demultiplexing. Sequencing of libraries was performed on an Illumina MiSeq with 2x220 or 2x250 nucleotide paired-end reads. Turning to the authors' computational methods: Paired reads were merged using FLASH 1.2.11 and were aligned to the GRCh37 human genome using BWA-MEM, after which TRA and TRB reads were extracted. For V and J assignment, an IMGT-derived reference of cassette sequences and CDR3 motifs that included pseudogenes was used. Three-frame translation of reads was performed, and productive CDR3s were defined as those with a C...FGXG motif and no stop codons. A clonotype was defined as a unique combination of a V-J cassette pair and a CDR3 amino acid sequence. Hamming distance filtering was applied to reads, with thresholds set by the sequence error rate of each sample in mapped regions. TCRdb's own reprocessing of the public reads used fastp at Q25 and MiXCR and kept productive beta chains. Each CDR3 protein appears once, grouped with its most common genes and DNA. These V and J calls originate from TCRdb's pipeline instead of the authors' own analysis. The sample yields some 120,000 distinct CDR3 sequences; 20% to 25% were counted once. Of the sample, about 15% falls within the top ten clones.

The CDR3 starts with the cysteine, ends with the phenylalanine, and has 14 residues. CDR3 DNA only is kept here, 42 bases in frame from base 1. According to the germline V gene, CDR1 reads SNHLY and CDR2 reads FYNNEI. V is reduced by 1 base and J by 5 bases, leaving a spacing of 11 bases between them. As for this clonotype: The antigen it recognizes is unknown. Base qualities are not at hand, and no much larger clone is one base apart.

The study at large found these results: Group comparisons were based on small numbers of patients: three non-neoplastic, three low-grade glioma and several glioblastoma patients. VJ-independent divergence between tissue and blood was below expectation in non-neoplastic patients but above expectation in all gliomas, especially low-grade gliomas. Very few CDR3 sequences were shared between tissue and blood, attributed to high CDR3 diversity and limited sampling.

The sample comprised glioma tissue, nonneoplastic brain tissue, or PBMCs (not recorded which). The clonotype originates from a human donor with low-grade glioma or glioblastoma, undergoing nonglioma brain surgery, or in good health (not recorded which). The receptor chain draws on TRBV2 and TRBJ2-5, with the D gene not clear enough to name. The DNA sequence is TGTGCCAGCAGTGAAGGGCCTGCGGTGGAGACCCAGTACTTC. Its protein product is CASSEGPAVETQYF.